The sequence of this TCR beta chain was determined in a study of brain T cells in children with intractable seizures. Overall study findings and caveats: Patients' HCMV serostatus was unknown; virus specificity rests on CDR3 similarity alone. Absence of clones before surgery may stem from lower sequencing depth.

On this clone: Its antigen is as yet unknown.

The data were produced by immunoSEQ multiplex PCR, yet TCRdb's version contains in-frame clones alone and is incomplete. The table lists hundreds of thousands of clones, over 90% of them singletons. The sample's time point: blood from clinic visit 5 months post-surgery; TSC patient then seizure free. Surgery cases with the highest brain T cell transcript signatures were chosen for sequencing. Before surgery, patients took at least one anti-epileptic drug. Sequencing used peripheral blood, obtained approximately 5 months after surgery. The receptor comes from a boy in the first two years of life with tuberous sclerosis and intractable seizures.

The CDR3 DNA follows: TGTGCCAGTAGTCCGTCTAGCGGGAGTTACTACGAGCAGTACTTC. Amino acids: CASSPSSGSYYEQYF. J is TRBJ2-7 and V is TRBV19; TRBD2 agrees at 10 bases. Germline CDR1 is LNHDA and CDR2 is SQIVND (reference sequence). The length of the CDR3 is 15 residues. The V segment lost 5 bases and the J segment 3 bases; nucleotides outside the gene matches: 7.